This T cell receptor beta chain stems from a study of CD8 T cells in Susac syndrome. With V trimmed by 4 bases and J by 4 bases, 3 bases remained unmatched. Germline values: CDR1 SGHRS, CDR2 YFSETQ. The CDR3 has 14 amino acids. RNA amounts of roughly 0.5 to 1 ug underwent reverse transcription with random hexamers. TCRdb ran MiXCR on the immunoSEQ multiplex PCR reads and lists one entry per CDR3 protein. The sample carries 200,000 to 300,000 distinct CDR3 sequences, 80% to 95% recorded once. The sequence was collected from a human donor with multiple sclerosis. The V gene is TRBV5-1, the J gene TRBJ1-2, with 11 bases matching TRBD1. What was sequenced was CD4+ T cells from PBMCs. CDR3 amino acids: CASSPDRGPYGYTF. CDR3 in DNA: TGCGCCAGCAGCCCGGACAGGGGGCCCTATGGCTACACCTTC.